This record looks at one TCR beta chain sequence and its context. The clone's antigen remains unknown. No base-level quality is on record; no much larger clone is a single base apart. The data were taken from a study of immune evolution from preneoplasia to lung adenocarcinoma (dated by TCRdb to the early 2020s). Broadly, across the study: HLA loss of heterozygosity was seen in approximately 6.7%, 15% and 36% of AIS, MIA and ADC lesions, and in no AAH lesions. A total of about 51 patients contributed TCR sequencing data. According to the study, around 99 samples were used for TCR sequencing. Class I HLA alleles were inferred from exome data with POLYSOLVER, and allele-specific HLA loss was detected with LOHHLA. Whole exome sequencing and methylation data from the same cohort of nodules were integrated with the immune data. The sample size was set by how many specimens were available, not by a prior power calculation. Immune contexture across lung adenocarcinoma precursors and invasive adenocarcinoma was profiled using immune gene expression, TCR sequencing and multiplex immunofluorescence. Resected precursor lesions (AAH, AIS, MIA) and invasive adenocarcinomas were compared against paired morphologically normal lung tissue. In total, the cohort included roughly 49 patients with pulmonary nodules, all of whom underwent surgical resection. What the research found in general, with its limitations: Compared with EGFR-mutant or double wild-type lesions, KRAS-mutant nodules had the highest T cell clonality. Because all patients were from Japan and China, applicability to Western populations was uncertain. Findings were based on association rather than direct causation; larger cohorts with long-term follow-up and longitudinal biopsies were deemed needed. Clonality was highest in normal lung, while later-stage lesions appeared to show lower clonality but higher T cell density and diversity. The highest top T cell clone frequencies were observed in normal lung, and a progressive decrease in top T cell clone frequencies appeared to occur from AAH through AIS, MIA and invasive adenocarcinoma.

Resection was performed on patients in Japan or China between the mid-2010s and the late 2010s. Two lung cancer pathologists independently reviewed H&E slides to confirm the histologic diagnosis of every case. Premalignant or tumor cells were enriched for nucleic acid extraction by macro-dissection performed after pathologic assessment. The AllPrep DNA/RNA FFPE Kit was used to isolate DNA from FFPE tissue. A distance of 12 bases separates the germline ends of V and J, which lose 7 bases and 6 bases respectively. From a lookup of the germline V gene, CDR1 and CDR2 are SNHLY and FYNNEI. The CDR3, from cysteine to phenylalanine, totals 13 residues. The kept DNA is CDR3 alone, 39 bases in frame from the first base. The immunoSEQ hsTCRbeta Kit was used to sequence TCR beta CDR3 regions from DNA. On the authors' methods: The ImmunoSEQ Analyzer was used to analyse the TCR sequencing data. T cell clonality was defined as 1 minus Pielou's evenness computed on productive rearrangements. T cell diversity was measured with the inverse Simpson index on productive templates. T cell density was expressed as TCR beta template counts normalized to usable DNA, with usable DNA estimated by amplifying and sequencing housekeeping genes. Two-sided Kruskal-Wallis tests were used to compare TCR metrics across histologic stages. As stored in TCRdb, this immuneACCESS dataset retains in-frame rearrangements with V and J assigned. A fraction of the clones does not appear; measured against another copy, unresolved V genes explain less than half of the discrepancy, and the remainder lacks a known reason. The V and J calls and clone size come from that table; D and trimming were worked out from the DNA. This sample gives around 16,000 clones in total; roughly 90% of them show up just once. The top ten hold approximately 2.4% of the sample.

The sequencing sample was made of FFPE invasive lung adenocarcinoma tissue. Sample cell subset or site, as interpreted from the label and publication: frankly invasive lung adenocarcinoma (ADC). The rearranged segments are TRBV2 and TRBJ1-4, with the D gene too uncertain to name. The receptor's source is a person aged 65-85 years with invasive lung adenocarcinoma. The CDR3: CASNRRAHEKLFF. The nucleotide sequence reads TGTGCCAGCAACCGGCGGGCGCATGAAAAACTGTTTTTT.